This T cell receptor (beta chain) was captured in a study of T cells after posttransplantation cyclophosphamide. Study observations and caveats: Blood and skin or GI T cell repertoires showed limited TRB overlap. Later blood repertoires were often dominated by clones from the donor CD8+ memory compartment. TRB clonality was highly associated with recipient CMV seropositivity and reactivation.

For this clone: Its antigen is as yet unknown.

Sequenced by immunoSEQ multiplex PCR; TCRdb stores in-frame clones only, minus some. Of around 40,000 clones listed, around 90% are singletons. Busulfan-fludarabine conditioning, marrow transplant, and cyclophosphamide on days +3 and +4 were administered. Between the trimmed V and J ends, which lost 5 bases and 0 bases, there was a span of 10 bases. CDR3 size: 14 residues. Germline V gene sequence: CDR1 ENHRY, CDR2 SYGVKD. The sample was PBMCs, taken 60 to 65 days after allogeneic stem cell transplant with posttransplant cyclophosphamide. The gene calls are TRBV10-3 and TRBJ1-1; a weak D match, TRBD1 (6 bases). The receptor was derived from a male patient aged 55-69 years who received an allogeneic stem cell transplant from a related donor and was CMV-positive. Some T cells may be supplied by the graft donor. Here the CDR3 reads CAISLQGVNTEAFF. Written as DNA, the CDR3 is TGTGCCATCAGTTTACAGGGAGTGAACACTGAAGCTTTCTTT.